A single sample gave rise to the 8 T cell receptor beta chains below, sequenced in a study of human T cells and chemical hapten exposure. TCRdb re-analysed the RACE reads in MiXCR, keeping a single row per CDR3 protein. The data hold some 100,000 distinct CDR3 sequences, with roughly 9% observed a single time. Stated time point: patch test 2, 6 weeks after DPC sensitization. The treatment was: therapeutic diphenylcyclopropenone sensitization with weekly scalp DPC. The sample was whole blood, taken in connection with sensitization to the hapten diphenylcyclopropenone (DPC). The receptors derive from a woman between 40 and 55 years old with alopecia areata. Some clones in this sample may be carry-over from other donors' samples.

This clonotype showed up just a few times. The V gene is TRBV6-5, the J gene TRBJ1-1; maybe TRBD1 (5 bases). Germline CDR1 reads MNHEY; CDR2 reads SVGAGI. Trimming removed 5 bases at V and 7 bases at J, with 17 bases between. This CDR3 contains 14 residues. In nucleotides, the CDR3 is TGTGCCAGCAGTCCTGGGGGGATGCGGATTGAAGCTTTCTTT. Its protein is CASSPGGMRIEAFF.

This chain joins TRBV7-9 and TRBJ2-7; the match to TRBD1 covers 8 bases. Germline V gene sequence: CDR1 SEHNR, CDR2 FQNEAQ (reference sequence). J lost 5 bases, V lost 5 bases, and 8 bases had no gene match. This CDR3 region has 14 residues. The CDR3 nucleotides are TGTGCCAGCAGCCTTCAGGGGGCTTGGGACGAGCAGTACTTC. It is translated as CASSLQGAWDEQYF.

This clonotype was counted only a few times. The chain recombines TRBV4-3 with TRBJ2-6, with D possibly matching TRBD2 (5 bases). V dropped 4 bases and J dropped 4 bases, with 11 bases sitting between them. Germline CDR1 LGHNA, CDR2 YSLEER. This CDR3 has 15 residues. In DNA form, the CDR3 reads TGCGCCAGCAGCCCTAGCTCCCCCGGGGCCAACGTCCTGACTTTC. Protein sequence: CASSPSSPGANVLTF.

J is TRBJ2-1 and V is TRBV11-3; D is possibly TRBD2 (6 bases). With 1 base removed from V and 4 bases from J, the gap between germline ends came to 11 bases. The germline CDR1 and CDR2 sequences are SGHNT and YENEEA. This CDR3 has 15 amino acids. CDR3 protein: CASSLAGTQYNEQFF. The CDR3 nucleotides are TGTGCCAGCAGCTTAGCGGGGACTCAATACAATGAGCAGTTCTTC.

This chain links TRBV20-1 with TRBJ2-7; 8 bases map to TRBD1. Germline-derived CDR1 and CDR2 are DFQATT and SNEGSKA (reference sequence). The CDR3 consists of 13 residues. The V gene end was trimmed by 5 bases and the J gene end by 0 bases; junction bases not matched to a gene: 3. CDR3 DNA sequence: TGCAGTGCTGAGGGACAGGTCTCCTACGAGCAGTACTTC. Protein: CSAEGQVSYEQYF.

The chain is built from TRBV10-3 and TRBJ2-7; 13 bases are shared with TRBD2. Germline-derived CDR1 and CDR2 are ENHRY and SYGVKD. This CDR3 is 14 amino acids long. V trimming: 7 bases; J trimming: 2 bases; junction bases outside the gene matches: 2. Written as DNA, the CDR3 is TGTGCCATCAAAGGGACTAGCGGGGCCTACGAGCAGTACTTC. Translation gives CAIKGTSGAYEQYF.

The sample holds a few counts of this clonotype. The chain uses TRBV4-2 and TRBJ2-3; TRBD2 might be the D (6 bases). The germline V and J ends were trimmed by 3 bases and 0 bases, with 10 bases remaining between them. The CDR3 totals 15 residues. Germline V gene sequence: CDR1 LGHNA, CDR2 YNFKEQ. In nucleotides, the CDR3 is TGTGCCAGCAGCCACCGTAGCGGTAGCACAGATACGCAGTATTTT. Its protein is CASSHRSGSTDTQYF.

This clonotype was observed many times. As DNA, the CDR3 is TGTGCCAGCTCACCTCGGACAAGAGCTACTAACTATGGCTACACCTTC. Translated, it gives CASSPRTRATNYGYTF. The V and J genes are TRBV18 and TRBJ1-2; D perhaps matches TRBD1 (5 bases). Germline V gives CDR1 KGHSH, CDR2 LQKENI. V shed 3 bases and J shed 0 bases, with 14 bases lying between them. The length of the CDR3 is 16 residues.